Sequencing of this TCR beta chain was carried out in a study of control samples from healthy donors and cancer patients. Assay: immunoSEQ multiplex PCR; the TCRdb copy retains only in-frame clones and omits some. Of about 180,000 clones in the sample, about 92% are singletons; the top ten hold 1.4%. Per germline, CDR1 SGHRS and CDR2 YFSETQ. This CDR3 has 15 residues. With 6 bases removed from V and 8 bases from J, the gap between germline ends came to 23 bases. This chain joins TRBV5-1 and TRBJ1-1; a possible D gene is TRBD1 (5 bases). This sequence was found in a man under 40 in good health. Source material: blood. The CDR3 coding sequence is TGCGCCAGCACCGTAGATGGTCAGGGTGCCGTCGAAGCTTTCTTT. It yields the protein CASTVDGQGAVEAFF.